The rows below give T cell receptor beta chains drawn from one sample of a study of post-analysis software for immune sequencing data. TCRdb reprocessed the PCR reads with MiXCR, giving one entry per CDR3 protein. The sample holds roughly 600,000 distinct CDR3 sequences, roughly 40% seen once. Sequencing was carried out using blood. Every receptor here comes from a girl between 5 and 17 years old with multiple sclerosis. Both conserved end residues are part of each CDR3. The D gene is left open where the match is weak. Clone size appears in some rows only: once, few, many, or a class for an expanded clone.

D gene | clone size | J gene | V gene | CDR3 DNA | CDR3 protein
NA | NA | TRBJ1-6 | TRBV6-5 | TGTGCCAGCAGTCTAAGATATCTCAGAACTTCACCCCTCCACTTT | CASSLRYLRTSPLHF
NA | many | TRBJ1-1 | TRBV5-1 | TGTGCCAGCAGCTTAGGCCAGGGCGGCACTGAAGCTTTCTTT | CASSLGQGGTEAFF
TRBD2 | NA | TRBJ2-3 | TRBV10-3 | TGTGCCATCAGTGACTTGGCTAGCGGGGGTACGCAGTATTTT | CAISDLASGGTQYF
NA | NA | TRBJ1-4 | TRBV4-1 | TGCGCCAGCAGCCAAGATTTGACAGGAAATGAAAAACTGTTTTTT | CASSQDLTGNEKLFF
NA | few | TRBJ2-7 | TRBV5-6 | TGTGCCAGCAGCGGGTATGGGAGGGGGAACTACGAGCAGTACTTC | CASSGYGRGNYEQYF
TRBD1 | few | TRBJ1-6 | TRBV7-2 | TGTGCCAGCAGCTCCTCTAGAGGACAGGGTAATGCACCCCTCCACTTT | CASSSSRGQGNAPLHF
NA | few | TRBJ1-1 | TRBV20-1 | TGCAGTGCTAGCCCCTCAGGGTTGGGGACTGAAGCTTTCTTT | CSASPSGLGTEAFF
NA | NA | TRBJ2-6 | TRBV27 | TGTGCCAGCAGTTGGGTCGGGGCTGGGGCCAACGTCCTGACTTTC | CASSWVGAGANVLTF
NA | few | TRBJ2-5 | TRBV29-1 | TGCAGCGTTGGACGGGCAAGGGAGACCCAGTACTTC | CSVGRARETQYF
NA | NA | TRBJ2-2 | TRBV12-3/TRBV12-4 | TGTGCCAGCAGTTTAGGGACAGCCACCGGGGAGCTGTTTTTT | CASSLGTATGELFF
NA | once | TRBJ1-2 | TRBV19 | TGTGCCAGTAGTATACAGGGGTATGCTAACTATGGCTACACCTTC | CASSIQGYANYGYTF
TRBD2 | NA | TRBJ2-3 | TRBV5-1 | TGCGCCAGCAGCTTGGACGGACTAGCGTCAGATACGCAGTATTTT | CASSLDGLASDTQYF
NA | few | TRBJ2-1 | TRBV7-2 | TGTGCCAGCAGGGCTTACGGGAGCTCCTACAATGAGCAGTTCTTC | CASRAYGSSYNEQFF